These 12 T cell receptor beta chains share one sample of origin, sequenced in a study of cytomegalovirus exposure and HLA in healthy donors. Some clones are missing from TCRdb's copy, which holds only in-frame ones; the method was immunoSEQ multiplex PCR. This sample has approximately 90,000 clones; approximately 96% occur once, and the top ten carry 0.78%. Sequences were obtained from PBMCs. The receptors were sampled from a man aged 18 to 29 in good health and CMV-seronegative.

CDR3 nucleotides: TGTGCCAGCAGCCAGCGGGAGAGCACAGATACGCAGTATTTT. This encodes CASSQRESTDTQYF. The genes are TRBV2 and TRBJ2-3, with TRBD2 matching over 8 bases. Per germline, CDR1 SNHLY and CDR2 FYNNEI. V lost 6 bases and J lost 0; bases outside the gene matches: 2. This CDR3 spans 14 amino acids. Filled out from reference TRBV2 and TRBJ2-3, the complete variable domain reads EPEVTQTPSHQVTQMGQEVILRCVPISNHLYFYWYRQILGQKVEFLVSFYNNEISEKSEIFDDQFSVERPDGSNFTLKIRSTKLEDSAMYFCASSQRESTDTQYFGPGTRLTVL.

CDR3 DNA sequence: TGTGCCAGCAGCCACCCGGGACTAATGTACAATGAGCAGTTCTTC. It translates to CASSHPGLMYNEQFF. This chain links TRBV7-2 with TRBJ2-1, with 7 bases lining up with TRBD2. V dropped 5 bases and J dropped 4; count of bases not matched to a gene: 8. The CDR3 runs to 15 residues. The germline CDR1 and CDR2 sequences are SGHTA and FQGNSA.

This sequence joins TRBV6-1 and TRBJ1-5; TRBD1 matches at 9 bases. This CDR3 comprises 14 residues. V shed 5 bases and J 6 bases; nucleotides not matched to a gene: 5. Germline V CDR1 and CDR2: MNHNS, SASEGT. CDR3 region: CASSPGTGFQPQHF. CDR3 sequence (DNA): TGTGCCAGCAGTCCCGGGACAGGGTTTCAGCCCCAGCATTTT.

The J gene is TRBJ1-3, the V gene TRBV19; D is uncertain. The CDR3 sequence is 18 residues long. Germline V gives CDR1 LNHDA, CDR2 SQIVND (reference sequence). Trimming removed 3 bases at V and 0 bases at J, with 18 bases between. CDR3 sequence reads: CASSMRARTASSGNTIYF. CDR3 nucleotides: TGTGCCAGTAGTATGAGGGCCCGGACGGCGAGCTCTGGAAACACCATATATTTT.

The chain links TRBV4-3 to TRBJ2-1; 7 positions match TRBD2. From germline, CDR1 is LGHNA and CDR2 YSLEER. After removal of 0 bases from V and 5 bases from J, the junction contained 4 bases not matched to a gene. The CDR3 length is 15 residues. The CDR3 loop is CASSQESGTNNEQFF. Written as DNA, the CDR3 is TGCGCCAGCAGCCAAGAGTCGGGGACTAACAATGAGCAGTTCTTC.

This chain connects TRBV30 to TRBJ2-1; 9 positions agree with TRBD2. V shed 2 bases and J 6 bases; nucleotides not matched to a gene: 14. This CDR3 is 17 amino acids long. The germline V gene has CDR1 GTSNPN and CDR2 SVGIG (reference sequence). Here the CDR3 reads CAWSILLVAGVGNEQFF. The CDR3 bases are TGTGCCTGGAGTATCCTATTAGTAGCGGGAGTCGGCAATGAGCAGTTCTTC.

The chain links TRBV18 to TRBJ2-1, with a weak D call TRBD1 (6 bases). The V gene lost 3 bases and the J gene lost 14 bases, with 17 bases spanning the gap. The CDR3 contains 13 residues. The V gene's germline CDR1 is KGHSH and CDR2 LQKENI. The CDR3 protein is CASSPVNRVGEFF. CDR3 sequence (DNA): TGTGCCAGCTCACCTGTAAACAGGGTCGGTGAGTTCTTC.

The genes are TRBV7-9 and TRBJ2-1, with 10 bases lining up with TRBD2. There are 16 residues in the CDR3. With V trimmed by 4 bases and J by 4 bases, 7 bases remained unmatched. Germline CDR1 SEHNR, CDR2 FQNEAQ (reference sequence). The CDR3 DNA sequence: TGTGCCAGCAGCTCTCCGGGGACTAGCGATTACAATGAGCAGTTCTTC. Translating it yields CASSSPGTSDYNEQFF.

The sample holds one count of this clone. V and J are TRBV7-9 and TRBJ2-1, with TRBD1 as a possible D gene (6 bases). This CDR3 is 13 amino acids long. Germline V CDR1 and CDR2: SEHNR, FQNEAQ (reference sequence). V gave up 3 bases and J gave up 9 bases, with 12 bases separating them. CDR3 bases: TGTGCCAGCAGCTTGTTCAGGGGTAGTGAGCAGTTCTTC. As protein: CASSLFRGSEQFF.

This clone was seen only a few times. The J gene is TRBJ1-2, the V gene TRBV5-5; D unclear. The ends were cut back, 5 bases at V and 6 bases at J, with 17 bases in the middle. The germline CDR1 and CDR2 sequences are SGHKS and YYEKEE (reference sequence). The length of the CDR3 is 14 residues. The CDR3 region has the DNA TGTGCCAGCAGACGCGCGGGTTATCAAGATGGCTACACCTTC. This gives the protein CASRRAGYQDGYTF.

The CDR3 DNA follows: TGTGCCAGCAGTCCCGCAGGGACAGGGTATGAAAAACTGTTTTTT. Protein sequence: CASSPAGTGYEKLFF. V usage is TRBV6-5 and J usage is TRBJ1-4; 9 bases align to TRBD1. There are 15 residues in the CDR3. V trimming: 5 bases; J trimming: 6 bases; junction bases outside the gene matches: 7. Germline assignment: CDR1 MNHEY and CDR2 SVGAGI.

V and J are TRBV6-5 and TRBJ2-5, with D hard to call. Looked up from germline, CDR1 is MNHEY and CDR2 is SVGAGI. The CDR3 runs 11 residues. V lost 6 bases and J 8 bases, leaving 10 bases between the germline ends. CDR3 amino acids: CASSHNPTQYF. CDR3 coding DNA: TGTGCCAGCAGCCACAACCCCACCCAGTACTTC.